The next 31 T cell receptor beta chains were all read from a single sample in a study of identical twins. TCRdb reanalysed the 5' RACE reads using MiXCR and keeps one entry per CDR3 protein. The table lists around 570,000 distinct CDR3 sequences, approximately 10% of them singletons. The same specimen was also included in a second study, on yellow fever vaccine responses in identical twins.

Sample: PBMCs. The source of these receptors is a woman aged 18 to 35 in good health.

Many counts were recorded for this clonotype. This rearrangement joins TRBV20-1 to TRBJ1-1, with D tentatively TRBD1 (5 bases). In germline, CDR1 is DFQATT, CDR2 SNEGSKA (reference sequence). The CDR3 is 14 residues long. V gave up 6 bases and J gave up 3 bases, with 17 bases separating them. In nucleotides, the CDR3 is TGCAGTGCCTCCCGGCAGGGCGGGGACACTGAAGCTTTCTTT. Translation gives CSASRQGGDTEAFF.

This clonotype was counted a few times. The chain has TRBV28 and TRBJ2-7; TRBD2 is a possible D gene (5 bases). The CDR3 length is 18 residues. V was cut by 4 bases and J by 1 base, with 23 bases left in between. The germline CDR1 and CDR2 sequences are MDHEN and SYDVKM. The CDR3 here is CASSYSPGAGAPSYEQYF. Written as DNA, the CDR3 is TGTGCCAGCAGTTATAGTCCTGGCGCGGGCGCCCCATCCTACGAGCAGTACTTC.

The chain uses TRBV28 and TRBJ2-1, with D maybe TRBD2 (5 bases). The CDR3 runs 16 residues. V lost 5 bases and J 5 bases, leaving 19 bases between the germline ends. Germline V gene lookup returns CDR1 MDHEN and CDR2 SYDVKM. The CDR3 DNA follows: TGTGCCAGCAGTGACATGGTCGGGGTCGGAGACAATGAGCAGTTCTTC. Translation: CASSDMVGVGDNEQFF.

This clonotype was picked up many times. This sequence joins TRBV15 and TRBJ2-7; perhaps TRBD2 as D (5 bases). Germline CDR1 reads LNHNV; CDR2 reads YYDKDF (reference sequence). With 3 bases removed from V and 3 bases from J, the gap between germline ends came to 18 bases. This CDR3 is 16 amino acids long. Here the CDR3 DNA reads TGTGCCACCAGCAGTGAAGTTACTAGACCTTTCTACGAGCAGTACTTC. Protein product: CATSSEVTRPFYEQYF.

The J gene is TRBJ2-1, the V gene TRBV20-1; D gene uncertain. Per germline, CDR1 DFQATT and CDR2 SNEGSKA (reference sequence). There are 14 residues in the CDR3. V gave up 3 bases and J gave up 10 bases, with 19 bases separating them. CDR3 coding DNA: TGCAGTGCTAGTATAGTATCTGGAACGGGCGAGCAGTTCTTC. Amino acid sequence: CSASIVSGTGEQFF.

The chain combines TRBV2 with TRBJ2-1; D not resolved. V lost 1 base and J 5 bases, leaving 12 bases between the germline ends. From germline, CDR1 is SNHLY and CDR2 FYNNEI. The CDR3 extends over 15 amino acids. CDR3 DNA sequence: TGTGCCAGCAGTGAAGGGTCGGGTAAACACAATGAGCAGTTCTTC. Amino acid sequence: CASSEGSGKHNEQFF.

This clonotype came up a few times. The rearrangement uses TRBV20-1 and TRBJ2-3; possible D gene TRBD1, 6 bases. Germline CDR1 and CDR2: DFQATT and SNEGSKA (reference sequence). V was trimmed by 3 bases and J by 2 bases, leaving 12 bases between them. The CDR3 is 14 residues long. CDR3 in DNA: TGCAGTGCTAGTGCAGGGGTGGTCACAGATACGCAGTATTTT. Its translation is CSASAGVVTDTQYF.

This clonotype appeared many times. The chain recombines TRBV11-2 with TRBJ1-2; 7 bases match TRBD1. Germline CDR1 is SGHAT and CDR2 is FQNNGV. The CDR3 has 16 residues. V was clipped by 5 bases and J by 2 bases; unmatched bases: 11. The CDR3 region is CASSPRGVLSNYGYTF. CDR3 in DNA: TGTGCCAGCAGCCCCAGGGGGGTGTTGAGCAACTATGGCTACACCTTC.

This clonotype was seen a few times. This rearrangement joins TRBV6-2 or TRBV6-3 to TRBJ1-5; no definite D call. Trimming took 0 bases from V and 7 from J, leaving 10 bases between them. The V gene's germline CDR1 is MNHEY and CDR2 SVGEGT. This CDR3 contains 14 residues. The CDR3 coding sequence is TGTGCCAGCAGTTACTCGTCGAGAGAGCAGCCCCAGCATTTT. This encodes CASSYSSREQPQHF.

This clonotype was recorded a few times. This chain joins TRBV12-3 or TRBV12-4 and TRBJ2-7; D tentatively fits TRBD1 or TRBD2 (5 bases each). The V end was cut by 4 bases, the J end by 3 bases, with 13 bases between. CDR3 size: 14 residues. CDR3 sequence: CASSYEGPLYEQYF. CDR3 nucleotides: TGTGCCAGCAGTTATGAGGGGCCCCTCTACGAGCAGTACTTC.

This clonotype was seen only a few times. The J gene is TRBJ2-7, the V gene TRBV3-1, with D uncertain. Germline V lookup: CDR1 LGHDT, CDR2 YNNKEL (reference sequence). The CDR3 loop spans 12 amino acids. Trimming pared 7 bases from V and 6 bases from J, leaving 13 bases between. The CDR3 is CASTHPDGEQYF. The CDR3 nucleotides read TGTGCCAGCACTCACCCTGACGGCGAGCAGTACTTC.

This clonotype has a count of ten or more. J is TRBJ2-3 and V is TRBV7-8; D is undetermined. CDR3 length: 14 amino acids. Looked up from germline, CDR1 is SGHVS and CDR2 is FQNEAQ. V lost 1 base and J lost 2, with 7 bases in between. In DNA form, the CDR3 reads TGTGCCAGCAGCTTAGGGCCGTACACAGATACGCAGTATTTT. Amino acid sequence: CASSLGPYTDTQYF. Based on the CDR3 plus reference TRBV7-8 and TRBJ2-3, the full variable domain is GAGVSQSPRYKVAKRGQDVALRCDPISGHVSLFWYQQALGQGPEFLTYFQNEAQLDKSGLPSDRFFAERPEGSVSTLKIQRTQQEDSAVYLCASSLGPYTDTQYFGPGTRLTVL.

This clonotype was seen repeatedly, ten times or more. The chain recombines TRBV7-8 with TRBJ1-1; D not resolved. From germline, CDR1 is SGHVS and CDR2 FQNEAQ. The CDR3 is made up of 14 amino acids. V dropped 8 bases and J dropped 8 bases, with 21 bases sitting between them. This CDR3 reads CASGPYEGPREAFF. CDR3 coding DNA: TGTGCCAGCGGCCCCTATGAAGGACCCAGGGAAGCTTTCTTT.

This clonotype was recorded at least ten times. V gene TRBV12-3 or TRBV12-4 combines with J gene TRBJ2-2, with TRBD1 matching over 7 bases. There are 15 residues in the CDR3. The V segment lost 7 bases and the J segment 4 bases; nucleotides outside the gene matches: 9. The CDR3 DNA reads TGTGCCAGCACCTCCGGGACAGCCTCCACCGGGGAGCTGTTTTTT. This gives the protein CASTSGTASTGELFF.

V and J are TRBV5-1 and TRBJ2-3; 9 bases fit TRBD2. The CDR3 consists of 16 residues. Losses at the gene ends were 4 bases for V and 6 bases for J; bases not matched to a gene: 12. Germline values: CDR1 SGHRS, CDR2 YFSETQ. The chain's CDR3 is CASSLGVAGAGDTQYF. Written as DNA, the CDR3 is TGCGCCAGCAGCCTGGGGGTAGCGGGGGCCGGGGATACGCAGTATTTT.

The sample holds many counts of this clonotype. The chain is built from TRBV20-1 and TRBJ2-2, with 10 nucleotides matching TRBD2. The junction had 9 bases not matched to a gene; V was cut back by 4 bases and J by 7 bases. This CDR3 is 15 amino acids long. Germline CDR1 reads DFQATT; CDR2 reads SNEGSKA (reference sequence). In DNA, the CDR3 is TGCAGTGCTAATTCCCCAGCGGGAGGGGACGGGGAGCTGTTTTTT. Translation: CSANSPAGGDGELFF.

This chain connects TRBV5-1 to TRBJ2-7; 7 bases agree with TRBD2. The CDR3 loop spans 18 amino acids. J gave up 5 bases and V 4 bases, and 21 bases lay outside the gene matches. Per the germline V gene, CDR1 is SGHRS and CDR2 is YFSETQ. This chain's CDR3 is CASSPGPFLAEGSHEQYF. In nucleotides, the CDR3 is TGCGCCAGCAGCCCAGGCCCGTTCCTAGCGGAGGGAAGCCACGAGCAGTACTTC.

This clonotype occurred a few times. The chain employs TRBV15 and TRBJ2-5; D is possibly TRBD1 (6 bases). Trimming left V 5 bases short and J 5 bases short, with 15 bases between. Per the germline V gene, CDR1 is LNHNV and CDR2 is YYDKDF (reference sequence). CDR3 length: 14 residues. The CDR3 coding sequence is TGTGCCACCAGCGGCACAGGGTTGGTCGAGACCCAGTACTTC. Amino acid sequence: CATSGTGLVETQYF.

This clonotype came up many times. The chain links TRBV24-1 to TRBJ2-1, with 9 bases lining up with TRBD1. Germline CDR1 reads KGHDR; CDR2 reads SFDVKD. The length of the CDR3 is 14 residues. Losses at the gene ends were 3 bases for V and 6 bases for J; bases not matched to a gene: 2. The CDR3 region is CATSDPTGGNEQFF. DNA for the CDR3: TGTGCCACCAGTGATCCGACAGGGGGCAATGAGCAGTTCTTC.

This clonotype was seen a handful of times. The CDR3 region has the DNA TGTGCCAGCAGTTCTGGGGTAGGACCCGGGGAGCTGTTTTTT. Amino acid sequence: CASSSGVGPGELFF. V and J are TRBV6-2 or TRBV6-3 and TRBJ2-2; D call uncertain. The CDR3 is 14 amino acids. In germline, CDR1 is MNHEY, CDR2 SVGEGT. The V end was cut by 4 bases, the J end by 6 bases, with 12 bases between.

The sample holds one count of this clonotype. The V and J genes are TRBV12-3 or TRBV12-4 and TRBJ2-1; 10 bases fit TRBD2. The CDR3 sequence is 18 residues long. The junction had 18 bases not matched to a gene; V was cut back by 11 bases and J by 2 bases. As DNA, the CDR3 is TGTGCCTTCAGTTTTAGACTAGCGGGTGAAATTACCTACAATGAGCAGTTCTTC. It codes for CAFSFRLAGEITYNEQFF.

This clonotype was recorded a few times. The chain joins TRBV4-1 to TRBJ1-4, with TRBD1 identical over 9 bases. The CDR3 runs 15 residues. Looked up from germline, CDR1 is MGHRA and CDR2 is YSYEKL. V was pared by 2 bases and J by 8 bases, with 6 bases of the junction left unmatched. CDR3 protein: CASSQIRQGDEKLFF. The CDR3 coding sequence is TGCGCCAGCAGCCAAATCCGACAGGGGGACGAAAAACTGTTTTTT.

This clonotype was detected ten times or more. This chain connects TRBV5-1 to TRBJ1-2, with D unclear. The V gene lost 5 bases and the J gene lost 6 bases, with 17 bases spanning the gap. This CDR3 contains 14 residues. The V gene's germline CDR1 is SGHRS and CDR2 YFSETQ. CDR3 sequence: CASSSGGGGHGYTF. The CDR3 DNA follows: TGCGCCAGCAGTTCGGGAGGAGGAGGGCATGGCTACACCTTC.

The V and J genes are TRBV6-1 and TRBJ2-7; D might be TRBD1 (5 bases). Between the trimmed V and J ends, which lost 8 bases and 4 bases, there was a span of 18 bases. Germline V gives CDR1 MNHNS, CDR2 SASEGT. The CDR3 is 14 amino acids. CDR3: CASPPRLTDYEQYF. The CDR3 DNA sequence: TGTGCCAGCCCCCCCCGTTTGACAGATTACGAGCAGTACTTC.

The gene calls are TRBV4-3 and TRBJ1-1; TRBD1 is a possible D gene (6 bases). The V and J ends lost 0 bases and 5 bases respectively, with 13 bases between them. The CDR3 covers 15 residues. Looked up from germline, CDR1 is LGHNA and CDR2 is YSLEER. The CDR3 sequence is CASSQDWGGETEAFF. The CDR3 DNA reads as TGCGCCAGCAGCCAAGATTGGGGGGGCGAAACTGAAGCTTTCTTT.

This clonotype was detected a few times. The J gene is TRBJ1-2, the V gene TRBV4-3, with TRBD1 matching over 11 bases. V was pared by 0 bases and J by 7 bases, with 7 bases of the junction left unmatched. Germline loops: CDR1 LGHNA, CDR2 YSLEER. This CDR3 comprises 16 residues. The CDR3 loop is CASSQDFGQGASGYTF. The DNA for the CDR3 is TGCGCCAGCAGCCAAGATTTCGGACAGGGGGCGTCTGGCTACACCTTC.

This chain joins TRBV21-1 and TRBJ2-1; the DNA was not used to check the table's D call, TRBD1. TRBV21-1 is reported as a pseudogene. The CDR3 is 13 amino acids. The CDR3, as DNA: TGTGCCAGCAGCAATAGACGGGGACCTGCGTGGTTCTTC. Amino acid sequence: CASSNRRGPAWFF.

CDR3 loop: CAITSLAGSTDTQYF. The CDR3 DNA is TGTGCCATCACTAGCCTAGCGGGAAGCACAGATACGCAGTATTTT. J is TRBJ2-3 and V is TRBV10-3; TRBD2 aligns across 9 bases. The CDR3 runs to 15 residues. The junction had 5 bases not matched to a gene; V was cut back by 7 bases and J by 0 bases. The germline V gene has CDR1 ENHRY and CDR2 SYGVKD.

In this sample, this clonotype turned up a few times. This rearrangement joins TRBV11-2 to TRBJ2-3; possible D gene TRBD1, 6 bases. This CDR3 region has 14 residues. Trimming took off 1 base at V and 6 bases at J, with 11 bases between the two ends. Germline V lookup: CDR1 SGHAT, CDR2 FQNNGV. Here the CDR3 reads CASSLGLQGDTQYF. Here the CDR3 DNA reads TGTGCCAGCAGCTTAGGGCTACAGGGCGATACGCAGTATTTT.

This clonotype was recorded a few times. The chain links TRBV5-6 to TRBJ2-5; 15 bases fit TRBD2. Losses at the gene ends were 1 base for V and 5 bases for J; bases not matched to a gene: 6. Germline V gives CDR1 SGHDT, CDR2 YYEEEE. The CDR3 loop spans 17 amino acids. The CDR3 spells CASSLIGLAGGFETQYF. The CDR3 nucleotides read TGTGCCAGCAGCTTGATCGGACTAGCGGGAGGGTTCGAGACCCAGTACTTC.

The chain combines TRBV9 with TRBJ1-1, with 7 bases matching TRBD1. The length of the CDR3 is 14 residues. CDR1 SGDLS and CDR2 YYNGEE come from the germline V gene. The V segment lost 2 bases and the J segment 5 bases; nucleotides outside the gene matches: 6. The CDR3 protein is CASSVEQGSTEAFF. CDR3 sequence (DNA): TGTGCCAGCAGCGTCGAACAGGGGTCTACTGAAGCTTTCTTT.